Included here is one T cell receptor (beta chain) sequence, with context. The antigen remains undetermined. The data are from a study of shared clonotypes between healthy human individuals. Study at large: A couple of female and three male donors aged 18 to 49 were enrolled. Each donor's CD8 memory used one plate, CD8 naive two, each CD4 subset three. The study, taken as a whole, reports: The study's rarefaction showed incomplete sorted-subset sequencing despite large depth. Sequencing depth was a factor that was expected to affect clonotype sharing among donors.

CD8 cells classed as naive were CD45RO-negative and positively selected for CCR7, excluding terminally differentiated effector memory CD45RA+ cells. With V trimmed by 3 bases and J by 7 bases, 3 bases remained unmatched. The CDR3 loop spans 14 amino acids. The germline gives CDR1 SGDLS, CDR2 YYNGEE. The data were produced by immunoSEQ multiplex PCR, yet TCRdb's version contains in-frame clones alone and is incomplete. The sample lists some 1,900,000 clones; roughly 95% were seen once. The specimen sequenced was naive CD8+ T cells sorted from blood. This receptor was taken from a man between 18 and 29 years old in good health. The rearrangement joins TRBV9 to TRBJ2-1; TRBD2 matches 11 bases. This chain's CDR3 is CASSGTSGPNEQFF. The CDR3 nucleotides read TGTGCCAGCAGCGGGACTAGCGGGCCTAATGAGCAGTTCTTC.